Listed below are T cell receptor beta chains from one sample, sequenced in a study of identical twins. TCRdb redid the calling of the 5' RACE reads with MiXCR, one entry per CDR3 protein. The data show hundreds of thousands of distinct CDR3 sequences, approximately 13% seen once. The sample was also linked to a second study, of yellow fever vaccine responses in identical twins.

Sequencing input: PBMCs. The receptors stem from a woman in her late teens or twenties in good health. CDR3s include the opening cysteine and the closing phenylalanine or tryptophan. Fields, in order: J gene, D gene, clone size, V gene, CDR3 protein, CDR3 DNA. A D gene is named only where the DNA matches it firmly. Some rows mark clone size as missing; the rest say once, few, many or name a class of expanded clone.

TRBJ1-2 TRBD1 . TRBV12-3/TRBV12-4 CASSARTGNFFGDYGYTF TGTGCCAGCAGTGCGCGGACAGGGAATTTTTTTGGGGACTATGGCTACACCTTC
TRBJ2-2 TRBD1 many TRBV29-1 CSAGQGADTGELFF TGCAGCGCCGGACAGGGGGCCGACACCGGGGAGCTGTTTTTT
TRBJ1-2 . many TRBV28 CASSSQGGYTF TGTGCCAGCAGTAGCCAGGGAGGCTACACCTTC
TRBJ1-1 . many TRBV29-1 CSVQTTVNTEAFF TGCAGCGTCCAAACGACAGTGAACACTGAAGCTTTCTTT
TRBJ2-3 . . TRBV29-1 CSVGGTTVSSTDTQYF TGCAGCGTTGGGGGGACGACGGTTTCTAGCACAGATACGCAGTATTTT
TRBJ2-1 . many TRBV9 CASSVGPLPDEQFF TGTGCCAGCAGCGTAGGCCCCCTACCGGATGAGCAGTTCTTC
TRBJ1-1 . many TRBV6-5 CASSYVQLNTEAFF TGTGCCAGCAGTTACGTACAGTTGAACACTGAAGCTTTCTTT
TRBJ2-1 TRBD2 few TRBV20-1 CSASPAGGFAEQFF TGCAGTGCTTCCCCAGCGGGAGGGTTTGCTGAGCAGTTCTTC
TRBJ2-1 . many TRBV10-3 CAISNGSRNEQFF TGTGCCATCAGTAACGGGAGCCGCAATGAGCAGTTCTTC
TRBJ2-3 TRBD2 . TRBV5-4 CASSSLNGGALNTQYF TGTGCCAGCAGCTCACTAAACGGGGGGGCCCTGAATACGCAGTATTTT
TRBJ2-3 . few TRBV4-1 CASSQVRRGTDTQYF TGCGCCAGCAGCCAAGTTAGGAGGGGCACAGATACGCAGTATTTT
TRBJ1-1 . few TRBV20-1 CSANDGQKNTEAFF TGCAGTGCTAACGACGGACAGAAGAACACTGAAGCTTTCTTT
TRBJ2-3 TRBD2 few TRBV5-1 CASSPGGPSTQYF TGCGCCAGCAGCCCGGGGGGGCCCAGCACGCAGTATTTT
TRBJ2-1 TRBD2 . TRBV28 CASSYKLAGGSNEQFF TGTGCCAGCAGTTACAAGCTAGCGGGAGGGTCCAATGAGCAGTTCTTC
TRBJ2-2 TRBD2 . TRBV6-1 CAISGTSTGELFF TGTGCCATCTCCGGGACTAGCACCGGGGAGCTGTTTTTT
TRBJ2-1 . few TRBV11-2 CATTNASYNEQFF TGTGCCACCACGAATGCGTCCTACAATGAGCAGTTCTTC
TRBJ1-5 . many TRBV12-3/TRBV12-4 CASSLLGAEPQHF TGTGCCAGCAGTTTATTGGGGGCTGAGCCCCAGCATTTT
TRBJ2-1 . . TRBV11-3 CASSSDLPGAHEQFF TGTGCCAGCAGCTCGGACCTCCCGGGGGCCCATGAGCAGTTCTTC
TRBJ2-7 TRBD2 few TRBV11-2 CASSLWNSAGGSEQYF TGTGCCAGCAGCTTGTGGAATTCAGCGGGGGGGAGCGAGCAGTACTTC
TRBJ2-1 . . TRBV5-1 CASSYALAGGPNEQFF TGCGCCAGCAGCTATGCCCTTGCGGGCGGTCCCAATGAGCAGTTCTTC
TRBJ2-2 . many TRBV6-4 CASSGGTAANTGELFF TGTGCCAGCAGCGGGGGGACAGCGGCGAACACCGGGGAGCTGTTTTTT
TRBJ2-1 TRBD2 . TRBV6-5 CASSYSNVVLAGGGEQFF TGTGCCAGCAGTTACTCGAACGTTGTACTAGCGGGAGGAGGTGAGCAGTTCTTC
TRBJ1-6 TRBD1 . TRBV7-9 CASSPDRVVSPLHF TGTGCCAGCAGCCCCGACAGGGTGGTTTCACCCCTCCACTTT
TRBJ1-5 . few TRBV2 CASLGEGLGNQPQHF TGTGCCAGCCTCGGAGAGGGGCTTGGCAATCAGCCCCAGCATTTT
TRBJ1-3 TRBD1 . TRBV5-1 CASSFYGTGRDTIYF TGCGCCAGCAGCTTCTACGGGACAGGAAGGGACACCATATATTTT
TRBJ2-1 . . TRBV7-9 CASSPAVAKWFF TGTGCCAGCAGCCCGGCGGTAGCGAAGTGGTTCTTC
TRBJ2-2 . . TRBV7-9 CASSLGEGPWAGELFF TGTGCCAGCAGCTTAGGAGAGGGCCCTTGGGCCGGGGAGCTGTTTTTT
TRBJ2-7 . . TRBV29-1 CSVEGGLVGDEQYF TGCAGCGTTGAAGGAGGGTTAGTAGGGGACGAGCAGTACTTC
TRBJ1-2 . few TRBV27 CASSRNIPGLRTYGYTF TGTGCCAGCAGTCGAAACATTCCGGGACTTCGAACCTATGGCTACACCTTC
TRBJ2-2 . many TRBV12-3/TRBV12-4 CASSLLSGANTGELFF TGTGCCAGCAGTTTACTCTCAGGGGCGAACACCGGGGAGCTGTTTTTT
TRBJ2-2 . few TRBV7-7 CASSPSRGSTGELFF TGTGCCAGCAGTCCAAGTAGGGGGAGCACCGGGGAGCTGTTTTTT
TRBJ2-5 . few TRBV6-5 CASSYLAGFGETQYF TGTGCCAGCAGTTATCTCGCCGGGTTTGGTGAGACCCAGTACTTC
TRBJ2-2 . few TRBV27 CASRQNTGGELFF TGTGCCAGCAGACAAAATACGGGCGGGGAGCTGTTTTTT
TRBJ1-1 . few TRBV4-2 CASSQIEGFRVMADTEAFF TGTGCCAGCAGCCAAATTGAGGGTTTTAGGGTTATGGCGGACACTGAAGCTTTCTTT
TRBJ1-2 TRBD1 many TRBV12-3/TRBV12-4 CASSGGQNNYGYTF TGTGCCAGCAGTGGGGGACAGAATAACTATGGCTACACCTTC
TRBJ2-1 TRBD1 many TRBV5-1 CASSWTGGLDNEQFF TGCGCCAGCAGCTGGACAGGGGGCTTGGACAATGAGCAGTTCTTC
TRBJ2-7 TRBD2 few TRBV12-3/TRBV12-4 CASRESGSLSHEQYF TGTGCCAGCAGAGAGAGCGGGAGTCTGTCCCACGAGCAGTACTTC
TRBJ1-2 TRBD1 . TRBV6-5 CASSYERTGIHTRDYGYTF TGTGCCAGCAGCTATGAAAGGACAGGGATTCATACAAGGGATTATGGCTACACCTTC
TRBJ2-7 . . TRBV11-2 CASSLLLAVSYEQYF TGTGCCAGCAGCTTATTACTCGCGGTCTCCTACGAGCAGTACTTC
TRBJ2-1 TRBD1 . TRBV10-3 CAISESGQSSLEFF TGTGCCATCAGTGAGTCGGGACAGTCTTCGCTGGAGTTCTTC
TRBJ2-7 . few TRBV3-1 CASSQESGYEQYF TGTGCCAGCAGCCAAGAATCCGGTTACGAGCAGTACTTC
TRBJ2-1 TRBD1 few TRBV2 CASRRTGDYNEQFF TGTGCCAGCAGAAGGACAGGGGACTACAATGAGCAGTTCTTC
TRBJ2-5 TRBD2 few TRBV15 CATSRTLAGGHGGTQYF TGTGCCACCAGCAGAACTTTAGCGGGGGGGCATGGAGGGACCCAGTACTTC
TRBJ2-7 . many TRBV6-5 CASSYSLPNYEQYF TGTGCCAGCAGTTACTCTCTCCCGAACTACGAGCAGTACTTC
TRBJ1-6 TRBD1 . TRBV14 CASSPARQGISPLHF TGTGCCAGCAGCCCCGCCCGACAGGGTATCTCACCCCTCCACTTT
TRBJ2-1 . many TRBV5-1 CASSPDLSSYNEQFF TGTGCCAGCAGCCCAGACTTGAGCTCCTACAATGAGCAGTTCTTC
TRBJ2-7 TRBD1 . TRBV27 CASARGTGVYEQYF TGTGCCAGCGCACGCGGGACAGGGGTCTACGAGCAGTACTTC
TRBJ1-1 . . TRBV10-3 CAISAVQNTEAFF TGTGCCATCAGTGCGGTACAGAACACTGAAGCTTTCTTT
TRBJ2-6 TRBD1 few TRBV6-1 CASSRLTGDPPGANVLTF TGTGCCAGCAGTCGGCTGACAGGGGATCCCCCTGGGGCCAACGTCCTGACTTTC
TRBJ1-2 . many TRBV14 CASSQDGGYYGYTF TGTGCCAGCAGCCAAGATGGGGGTTACTATGGCTACACCTTC
TRBJ1-1 TRBD1 many TRBV12-3/TRBV12-4 CASSRPGTGEAFF TGTGCCAGCAGCCGTCCGGGGACAGGTGAAGCTTTCTTT
TRBJ2-6 TRBD2 few TRBV7-3 CASRPTPGLAEAGANVLTF TGTGCCAGCAGACCTACACCGGGACTAGCGGAGGCTGGGGCCAACGTCCTGACTTTC
TRBJ2-3 . . TRBV20-1 CSARELAGARTDTQYF TGCAGTGCTAGAGAGTTGGCGGGGGCCCGCACAGATACGCAGTATTTT
TRBJ2-5 TRBD2 few TRBV7-6 CASSILAGGSQETQYF TGTGCCAGCAGCATCCTAGCGGGAGGATCACAAGAGACCCAGTACTTC
TRBJ1-4 . many TRBV12-3/TRBV12-4 CASSPYGGFNEKLFF TGTGCCAGCAGCCCTTACGGAGGGTTTAATGAAAAACTGTTTTTT
TRBJ2-1 . . TRBV20-1 CSARSGPSYNEQFF TGCAGTGCCCGCAGCGGTCCCTCCTACAATGAGCAGTTCTTC
TRBJ2-2 . few TRBV15 CATSSATVNTGELFF TGTGCCACCAGCAGCGCGACAGTGAACACCGGGGAGCTGTTTTTT
TRBJ2-7 . . TRBV5-1 CASSLDGSGSYEQYF TGCGCCAGCAGCTTAGACGGGAGTGGGTCCTACGAGCAGTACTTC
TRBJ2-7 . . TRBV15 CATSRVGHEQYF TGTGCCACCAGCAGAGTGGGCCACGAGCAGTACTTC
TRBJ2-2 TRBD2 few TRBV3-1 CASSSPGLAGSGELFF TGTGCCAGCAGCTCACCGGGACTAGCGGGGTCCGGGGAGCTGTTTTTT